This section outlines one T cell receptor (beta chain) sequence together with its context. A second PCR of about 6 to 11 cycles used a sample-barcoded 5' primer and a J-beta primer mix. A single record per CDR3 protein comes from TCRdb applying MiXCR to the 5' RACE reads. Among roughly 800,000 distinct CDR3 sequences listed, approximately 24% were seen once. The data stem from a study of blood T cells in healthy people across ages. CDR3 size: 16 residues. From germline, CDR1 is SGHVS and CDR2 FNYEAQ. V lost 3 bases and J lost 5, with 16 bases in between. This sample also belongs to another study, concerning T cells of mothers and their children.

Sequencing was done on a sample of blood. This receptor was taken from a boy younger than 18 in good health. The chain is built from TRBV7-6 and TRBJ1-4, with D unresolved. CDR3 region: CASSFAPGVGNEKLFF. Here the CDR3 DNA reads TGTGCCAGCAGCTTCGCCCCAGGCGTGGGCAATGAAAAACTGTTTTTT.